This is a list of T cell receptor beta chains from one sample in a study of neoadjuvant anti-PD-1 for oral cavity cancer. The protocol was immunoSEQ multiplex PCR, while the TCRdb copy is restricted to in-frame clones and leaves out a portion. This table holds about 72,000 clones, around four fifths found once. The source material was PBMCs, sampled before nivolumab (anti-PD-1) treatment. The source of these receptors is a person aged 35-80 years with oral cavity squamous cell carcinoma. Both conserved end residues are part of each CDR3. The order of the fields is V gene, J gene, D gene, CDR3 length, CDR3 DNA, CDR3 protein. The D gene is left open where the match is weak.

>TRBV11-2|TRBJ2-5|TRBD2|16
TGTGCCAGCAGCCCGTGGACTAGCAGAGGGGCAGAGACCCAGTACTTC
CASSPWTSRGAETQYF
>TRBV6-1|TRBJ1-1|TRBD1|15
TGTGCCAGCAGCCCCCGGACAGGGGTTCGGGCTGAAGCTTTCTTT
CASSPRTGVRAEAFF
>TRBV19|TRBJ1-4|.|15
TGTGCCAGTAGTATCGGGACTTCAACTAATGAAAAACTGTTTTTT
CASSIGTSTNEKLFF
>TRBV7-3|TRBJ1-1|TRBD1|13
TGTGCCAGCAGCCTAACTCCAGGGGGGGTAGCTTTCTTT
CASSLTPGGVAFF
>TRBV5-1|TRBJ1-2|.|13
TGCGCCAGCTCCCAGCGGCAGGGAGCCGGCTACACCTTC
CASSQRQGAGYTF
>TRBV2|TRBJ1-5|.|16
TGTGCCAGCAGTGAAGGGGGGACTCGACGAGGTCAGCCCCAGCATTTT
CASSEGGTRRGQPQHF
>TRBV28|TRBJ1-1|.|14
TGTGCCAGCAGTTTATTGTCGGGGTACACTGAAGCTTTCTTT
CASSLLSGYTEAFF
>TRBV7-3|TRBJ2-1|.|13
TGTGCCAGCAGCTTAACTAGAGATAATGAGCAGTTCTTC
CASSLTRDNEQFF
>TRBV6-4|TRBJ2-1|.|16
TGTGCCAGCAGTCCGTCTACTTCGAGCTCCTACAATGAGCAGTTCTTC
CASSPSTSSSYNEQFF
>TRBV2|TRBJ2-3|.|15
TGTGCCAGCAGGGAGACCGGGGTCTTCTCGGATACGCAGTATTTT
CASRETGVFSDTQYF
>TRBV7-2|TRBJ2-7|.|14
TGTGCCAGCAGCTTAGTCAGGGTGATAAACGAGCAGTACTTC
CASSLVRVINEQYF
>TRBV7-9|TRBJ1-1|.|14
TGTGCCAGCAGCTACCCTCAGCGAAACACTGAAGCTTTCTTT
CASSYPQRNTEAFF
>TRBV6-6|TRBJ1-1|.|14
TGTGCCAGCAGTTACGGGCAGACGAACACTGAAGCTTTCTTT
CASSYGQTNTEAFF
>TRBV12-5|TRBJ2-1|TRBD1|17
TGTGCTAGTGCCCTCCGGGTAGGGGGCCCCTCCTACAATGAGCAGTTCTTC
CASALRVGGPSYNEQFF